This paragraph reports one T cell receptor beta chain. No antigen is known for it. The source of the sample is a study of T cell responses to AZD1222 COVID-19 vaccine. The study's findings and limits: Mapped onto spike, vaccine-associated CD4 TCRs spanned it and were dominant at 160-218 and 743-854.

Repertoires were generated with immunoSEQ multiplex PCR, while TCRdb's copy carries only in-frame clones and drops some. The sample gives about 75,000 clones, around 89% of which show up once; about 9% is in the top ten. This TCR was recovered from an adult who received the MenACWY meningococcal vaccine as a control. The sample was peripheral blood, taken 28 days after the second dose of the MenACWY control vaccine.

The CDR3 protein is CASSPGRQETQYF. In DNA form, the CDR3 reads TGTGCCAGTAGTCCCGGACGGCAAGAGACCCAGTACTTC. This chain connects TRBV19 to TRBJ2-5, with unresolved D. Trimming removed 5 bases at V and 2 bases at J, with 9 bases between. This CDR3 has 13 residues. CDR1 LNHDA and CDR2 SQIVND come from the germline V gene (reference sequence). Variable domain in full (rest from reference TRBV19 and TRBJ2-5): DGGITQSPKYLFRKEGQNVTLSCEQNLNHDAMYWYRQDPGQGLRLIYYSQIVNDFQKGDIAEGYSVSREKKESFPLTVTSAQKNPTAFYLCASSPGRQETQYFGPGTRLLVL.